The 14 T cell receptor beta chains below were found in one sample sequenced in a study of blood T cells in healthy people across ages (dated by TCRdb to between 2014 and 2016). Receptor libraries were prepared by 5' RACE. TCRdb records Illumina HiSeq 2500 as the sequencer. The second PCR ran for roughly 7 to 11 cycles and used a J-beta primer mix along with a sample-barcoded 5' primer. Clones were called with MiXCR by TCRdb after fastp trimmed the public reads at Q25, and only in-frame beta chains were retained. Rows are combined by CDR3 protein, so each entry shows the most common genes and DNA. For this sample the table gives about 570,000 distinct CDR3 sequences, of which about 29% were detected only once. Over 3.5% of the sample is in the top ten clones. These data also formed part of another study, on T cells of mothers and their children.

Sequencing input: blood. These receptors all come from a boy aged 2-15 years in good health.

This clonotype was detected a few times. The chain couples TRBV12-5 to TRBJ2-5; D possibly corresponds to TRBD2 (5 bases). The DNA matches TRBJ2-1 better at its end, which makes the J call doubtful. Germline V gives CDR1 LGHNT, CDR2 FRNRAP. The CDR3 has 15 amino acids. The CDR3 DNA follows: TGTGCTAGTGCCCTAGCCAGAAGGACCTACAATGAGCAGTTCTTC. This codes for CASALARRTYNEQFF.

This chain joins TRBV29-1 and TRBJ2-5, with TRBD2 identical over 9 bases. The end of the DNA fits TRBJ2-7 better, so the J call may be wrong. Germline V CDR1 and CDR2: SQVTM, ANQGSEA. The CDR3 sequence is 18 residues long. The CDR3 reads CSVLGIGLARIDSYEQYF. The CDR3 DNA reads as TGCAGCGTCCTCGGTATAGGACTAGCGAGGATCGATTCCTACGAGCAGTACTTC.

This clonotype has only a few counts. The chain recombines TRBV11-2 with TRBJ2-5, with 11 bases lining up with TRBD1. There are 13 residues in the CDR3. Losses at the gene ends were 10 bases for V and 5 bases for J; bases not matched to a gene: 6. Looked up from germline, CDR1 is SGHAT and CDR2 is FQNNGV. CDR3 sequence reads: CATDRGRGETQYF. The DNA of the CDR3 is TGTGCCACGGACAGGGGGCGTGGGGAGACCCAGTACTTC.

J is TRBJ2-5 and V is TRBV4-1; D is undetermined. Trimming cost V 0 bases and J 5 bases, with 16 bases left between them. From germline, CDR1 is MGHRA and CDR2 YSYEKL. The CDR3 loop spans 16 amino acids. DNA for the CDR3: TGCGCCAGCAGCCAAGATCCCCTATCTCTGGGGGAGACCCAGTACTTC. Amino acid sequence: CASSQDPLSLGETQYF.

Regarding this clonotype: The junction departs from germline at one end; a sequencing error may be responsible. The rearrangement joins TRBV4-2 to TRBJ1-1; possible D gene TRBD1, 5 bases. The CDR3 runs 13 residues. The V gene's germline CDR1 is LGHNA and CDR2 YNFKEQ. CDR3 amino acids: CASSQDISGTPLF. The CDR3 DNA reads TGTGCCAGCAGCCAAGATATTTCAGGGACTCCCTTATTT.

This clonotype came up many times. V and J are TRBV5-1 and TRBJ2-7; 7 positions match TRBD1. CDR3 length equals 14 residues. J lost 5 bases, V lost 4 bases, and 9 bases had no gene match. Germline V lookup: CDR1 SGHRS, CDR2 YFSETQ. CDR3 sequence: CASSPGQVRDEQYF. CDR3 in DNA: TGCGCCAGCAGCCCCGGACAGGTCCGCGACGAGCAGTACTTC.

This chain connects TRBV3-1 to TRBJ1-1; D is undetermined. Germline CDR1 reads LGHDT; CDR2 reads YNNKEL (reference sequence). The V and J ends lost 3 bases and 2 bases respectively, with 4 bases between them. This CDR3 spans 12 amino acids. The chain's CDR3 is CASSQTNTEAFF. DNA for the CDR3: TGTGCCAGCAGCCAGACCAACACTGAAGCTTTCTTT.

This chain connects TRBV14 to TRBJ1-2; no clear D gene. The length of the CDR3 is 12 residues. V dropped 1 base and J dropped 4 bases, with 4 bases sitting between them. Germline CDR1 is SGHDN and CDR2 is FVKESK. The CDR3 spells CASSQAIYGYTF. The CDR3 DNA is TGTGCCAGCAGCCAAGCGATCTATGGCTACACCTTC.

The V call is TRBV3-1, the J call TRBJ2-1, with TRBD1 matching over 9 bases. J gave up 6 bases and V 4 bases, and 7 bases lay outside the gene matches. Germline V gives CDR1 LGHDT, CDR2 YNNKEL (reference sequence). This CDR3 has 15 residues. DNA for the CDR3: TGTGCCAGCAGCCCCCGGACAGGGGTCCTCAATGAGCAGTTCTTC. It yields the protein CASSPRTGVLNEQFF.

This clonotype appeared many times. The chain employs TRBV20-1 and TRBJ2-7, with D unresolved. Germline assignment: CDR1 DFQATT and CDR2 SNEGSKA (reference sequence). Trimming stripped 0 bases from V and 3 bases from J, with 9 bases between. The CDR3 loop spans 13 amino acids. CDR3 DNA sequence: TGCAGTGCTAGAGATAAGGCCGACTACGAGCAGTACTTC. Its protein is CSARDKADYEQYF.

This clonotype was counted between two and nine times. The chain couples TRBV6-5 to TRBJ2-3; TRBD2 agrees at 8 bases. Germline CDR1 and CDR2: MNHEY and SVGAGI. The V segment lost 2 bases and the J segment 5 bases; nucleotides outside the gene matches: 9. This CDR3 is built from 16 residues. The CDR3 bases are TGTGCCAGCAGTTACATGGCGGGGGGCCGATTAGATACGCAGTATTTT. Translation: CASSYMAGGRLDTQYF.

This clonotype was seen a few times. The chain recombines TRBV11-2 with TRBJ2-5; TRBD2 matches 7 bases. The V gene end was trimmed by 8 bases and the J gene end by 5 bases; junction bases not matched to a gene: 11. The CDR3 length is 14 residues. Germline assignment: CDR1 SGHAT and CDR2 FQNNGV. CDR3 protein: CASATSRAAETQYF. The DNA of the CDR3 is TGTGCCAGCGCGACTAGCCGGGCGGCGGAGACCCAGTACTTC.

This clonotype was seen a few times. The genes are TRBV29-1 and TRBJ2-7; tentatively, D is TRBD2 (5 bases). This CDR3 has 18 amino acids. Between the trimmed V and J ends, which lost 1 base and 0 bases, there was a span of 22 bases. Germline-derived CDR1 and CDR2 are SQVTM and ANQGSEA. Here the CDR3 DNA reads TGCAGCGTTGAAGTAAAGGTTCGGACTCGAAGAAGCTCCTACGAGCAGTACTTC. It specifies CSVEVKVRTRRSSYEQYF.

This clonotype has only a few counts. V gene TRBV7-9 combines with J gene TRBJ1-1; D is undetermined. In germline, CDR1 is SEHNR, CDR2 FQNEAQ (reference sequence). V gave up 7 bases and J gave up 4 bases, with 10 bases separating them. The CDR3 is 12 amino acids. This CDR3 is CASILGGTEAFF. Here the CDR3 DNA reads TGTGCCAGCATCTTGGGTGGCACTGAAGCTTTCTTT.